Below, 27 T cell receptor beta chains from the same sample are listed, as sequenced in a study of a mutant IDH1 vaccine in newly diagnosed glioma. Time point given: week 5, during vaccination. One vaccine dose held 300 ug of mutant IDH1 20-mer peptide and came with topical imiquimod. Only in-frame clones appear in the TCRdb table, and some are missing; sequencing was by immunoSEQ multiplex PCR. The sample shows over 50,000 clones, 90% of them seen only once. The antigens for these receptors are not known. The sample consisted of PBMCs, taken from a glioma patient whose treatment included an IDH1 peptide vaccine. These receptors were obtained from a woman in her thirties or forties with glioma.

The genes are TRBV2 and TRBJ2-7; D possibly corresponds to TRBD2 (5 bases). The V end lost 5 bases, the J end lost 4 bases, and 9 bases lay between the germline ends. Germline V gene data show CDR1 as SNHLY and CDR2 as FYNNEI. CDR3 length equals 12 residues. CDR3 in amino acids: CASSTTSYEQYF. CDR3 bases: TGTGCCAGCAGTACAACTAGTTACGAGCAGTACTTC.

This chain connects TRBV7-8 to TRBJ1-2; possibly TRBD1 for D (6 bases). The germline V and J ends were trimmed by 2 bases and 6 bases, with 19 bases remaining between them. The length of the CDR3 is 16 residues. Germline values: CDR1 SGHVS, CDR2 FQNEAQ. As DNA, the CDR3 is TGTGCCAGCAGCTTACAATCAAGCAGGGGAGTTGATGGCTACACCTTC. It yields the protein CASSLQSSRGVDGYTF.

This clone was detected once. CDR3 residues: CASSTGQGALNTEAFF. CDR3 nucleotides: TGTGCCAGCAGCACCGGACAGGGGGCTCTTAACACTGAAGCTTTCTTT. The genes are TRBV11-2 and TRBJ1-1, with TRBD1 identical over 11 bases. CDR3 length: 16 amino acids. Germline assignment: CDR1 SGHAT and CDR2 FQNNGV. V was pared by 5 bases and J by 2 bases, with 7 bases of the junction left unmatched.

V usage is TRBV29-1 and J usage is TRBJ2-3, with D perhaps TRBD1 or TRBD2 (7 bases each). Trimming cost V 3 bases and J 3 bases, with 16 bases left between them. This CDR3 contains 15 residues. Germline V gene data show CDR1 as SQVTM and CDR2 as ANQGSEA. The CDR3 sequence is CSVEGGQGGTDTQYF. CDR3 DNA sequence: TGCAGCGTTGAGGGGGGGCAGGGGGGAACAGATACGCAGTATTTT.

The V and J genes are TRBV9 and TRBJ2-1; TRBD1 agrees at 7 bases. The CDR3 is 19 amino acids. Germline values: CDR1 SGDLS, CDR2 YYNGEE. The V gene end was trimmed by 0 bases and the J gene end by 3 bases; junction bases not matched to a gene: 15. This CDR3 reads CASSVEDRGRTGHYNEQFF. CDR3 nucleotide sequence: TGTGCCAGCAGCGTAGAGGATAGGGGAAGGACAGGACACTACAATGAGCAGTTCTTC.

V gene TRBV29-1 combines with J gene TRBJ2-7; 9 positions agree with TRBD1. There are 12 residues in the CDR3. Germline assignment: CDR1 SQVTM and CDR2 ANQGSEA. With 6 bases clipped from V and 5 bases from J, the junction kept 5 bases outside the gene matches. CDR3 loop: CSVTRDRDEQYF. CDR3 DNA sequence: TGCAGCGTGACCCGGGACAGGGACGAGCAGTACTTC.

The CDR3 loop is CASSRGGGDEQYF. For the CDR3, the DNA is TGTGCCAGTAGTCGGGGGGGTGGGGACGAGCAGTACTTC. J is TRBJ2-7 and V is TRBV19; 8 bases agree with TRBD2. With V trimmed by 5 bases and J by 5 bases, 5 bases remained unmatched. The CDR3 is 13 residues long. CDR1 and CDR2 from the germline V gene are LNHDA and SQIVND (reference sequence).

The chain links TRBV30 to TRBJ2-6; D could derive from TRBD1 or TRBD2 (5 bases each). Per the germline V gene, CDR1 is GTSNPN and CDR2 is SVGIG (reference sequence). V lost 5 bases to trimming and J lost 0 bases, with 8 bases between them. The CDR3 contains 14 residues. The CDR3 region has the DNA TGTGCCTGGGGGGACGGCTCTGGGGCCAACGTCCTGACTTTC. The encoded protein is CAWGDGSGANVLTF.

The genes are TRBV25-1 and TRBJ2-3; D might be TRBD1 (6 bases). The CDR3 is 13 residues long. Trimming took 5 bases from V and 10 from J, leaving 16 bases between them. From germline, CDR1 is MGHDK and CDR2 SYGVNS. Here the CDR3 DNA reads TGTGCCAGCAGTCCACAGGGATGGACTTCGCAGTATTTT. Residues: CASSPQGWTSQYF.

The chain uses TRBV6-1 and TRBJ2-7, with TRBD2 as a possible D gene (6 bases). Per germline, CDR1 MNHNS and CDR2 SASEGT. With 7 bases removed from V and 2 bases from J, the gap between germline ends came to 15 bases. The CDR3 loop spans 14 amino acids. The CDR3 DNA follows: TGTGCCAGCAAGTCGGGACTTGCAACCTACGAGCAGTACTTC. Its translation is CASKSGLATYEQYF.

The J gene is TRBJ2-7, the V gene TRBV6-1; D not certain. The germline V and J ends were trimmed by 2 bases and 3 bases, with 8 bases remaining between them. From germline, CDR1 is MNHNS and CDR2 SASEGT. The CDR3 extends over 13 amino acids. The CDR3 reads CASSETGLYEQYF. The CDR3 DNA sequence: TGTGCCAGCAGTGAAACCGGGCTCTACGAGCAGTACTTC.

The rearrangement links TRBV19 to TRBJ1-5, with a possible D match to TRBD1 (5 bases). V was pared by 5 bases and J by 2 bases, with 13 bases between. The CDR3 runs 15 residues. Germline V gene sequence: CDR1 LNHDA, CDR2 SQIVND (reference sequence). In DNA form, the CDR3 reads TGTGCCAGTAGTCTCGGGGGAGGTGGCAATCAGCCCCAGCATTTT. Protein: CASSLGGGGNQPQHF.

This clone was picked up a small number of times. V gene TRBV18 combines with J gene TRBJ1-1; 9 positions match TRBD1. Germline V gene data show CDR1 as KGHSH and CDR2 as LQKENI. Trimming at V came to 4 bases and at J to 2 bases, leaving 5 bases not matched to a gene. The CDR3 loop spans 15 amino acids. DNA for the CDR3: TGTGCCAGCTCACTTGGGACAGGGTTAAACACTGAAGCTTTCTTT. It encodes CASSLGTGLNTEAFF.

The V call is TRBV5-1, the J call TRBJ1-2, with D uncertain. Deletions cut 0 bases from V and 7 bases from J, with 10 bases between. Germline V lookup: CDR1 SGHRS, CDR2 YFSETQ. The length of the CDR3 is 13 residues. The CDR3 sequence is CASSLEATSGYTF. DNA of the CDR3: TGCGCCAGCAGCTTGGAGGCCACATCTGGCTACACCTTC.

This clone appeared a few times. The chain recombines TRBV6-1 with TRBJ2-7; D ambiguous. Trimming cost V 1 base and J 2 bases, with 6 bases left between them. The CDR3 has 13 residues. Germline V gene lookup returns CDR1 MNHNS and CDR2 SASEGT. The CDR3 region is CASSEGLTYEQYF. Here the CDR3 DNA reads TGTGCCAGCAGTGAAGGACTCACCTACGAGCAGTACTTC.

The chain couples TRBV4-2 to TRBJ1-1; 8 positions agree with TRBD1. The V segment lost 0 bases and the J segment 4 bases; nucleotides outside the gene matches: 13. The germline gives CDR1 LGHNA, CDR2 YNFKEQ. The CDR3 spans 18 residues. The CDR3 reads CASSQEAARGQSGTEAFF. The CDR3 DNA reads as TGTGCCAGCAGCCAAGAGGCGGCCAGGGGGCAGAGCGGCACTGAAGCTTTCTTT.

The chain joins TRBV5-1 to TRBJ2-7; the match to TRBD1 covers 10 bases. The ends lost 4 bases at V and 0 bases at J; junction bases unmatched: 4. CDR1 and CDR2 from the germline V gene are SGHRS and YFSETQ. This CDR3 region has 15 residues. The CDR3 reads CASSTGTGVSYEQYF. Here the CDR3 DNA reads TGCGCCAGCAGCACGGGGACAGGGGTCTCCTACGAGCAGTACTTC.

V usage is TRBV6-4 and J usage is TRBJ2-7; D is ambiguous. Germline V gene lookup returns CDR1 MRHNA and CDR2 SNTAGT. This CDR3 spans 14 amino acids. The ends were cut back, 6 bases at V and 6 bases at J, with 18 bases in the middle. CDR3 residues: CASSAPGWVGEQYF. CDR3 sequence (DNA): TGTGCCAGCAGCGCCCCTGGGTGGGTGGGCGAGCAGTACTTC.

The chain recombines TRBV6-6 with TRBJ2-7, with TRBD2 matching 9 bases. Germline CDR1 and CDR2: MNHNY and SVGAGI (reference sequence). Trimming cost V 6 bases and J 3 bases; bases outside gene matches: 3. CDR3 length equals 13 residues. CDR3 loop: CASSRREGYEQYF. For the CDR3, the DNA is TGTGCCAGCAGCAGGCGGGAGGGCTACGAGCAGTACTTC.

This chain uses TRBV30 with TRBJ2-2, with D hard to call. CDR1 and CDR2 (germline): GTSNPN, SVGIG (reference sequence). The CDR3 runs 14 residues. Trimming took 3 bases from V and 0 from J, leaving 8 bases between them. CDR3 DNA: TGTGCCTGGAGGACCCAAGCGAACACCGGGGAGCTGTTTTTT. It yields the protein CAWRTQANTGELFF.

With respect to this clone: At one boundary the junction diverges from the germline segment, which might be a read error. J is TRBJ2-5 and V is TRBV7-7; D gene ambiguous. The germline V gene encodes CDR1 SSHAT and CDR2 FNYEAQ (reference sequence). The CDR3 sequence is 14 residues long. This chain's CDR3 is CASSPTGSQETQYF. The DNA for the CDR3 is TGTGCTAGCAGCCCAACCGGTTCCCAAGAGACCCAGTACTTC. Variable domain in full (rest from reference TRBV7-7 and TRBJ2-5): GAGVSQSPRYKVTKRGQDVTLRCDPISSHATLYWYQQALGQGPEFLTYFNYEAQPDKSGLPSDRFSAERPEGSISTLTIQRTEQRDSAMYRCASSPTGSQETQYFGPGTRLLVL.

The V gene is TRBV7-9, the J gene TRBJ2-1; 9 positions match TRBD2. CDR3 length: 16 residues. Germline V CDR1 and CDR2: SEHNR, FQNEAQ (reference sequence). The V gene end was trimmed by 5 bases and the J gene end by 0 bases; junction bases not matched to a gene: 5. The CDR3 nucleotides read TGTGCCAGCAGCCCCCTAGCGGGACTCTCCTACAATGAGCAGTTCTTC. Protein sequence: CASSPLAGLSYNEQFF.

This chain uses TRBV29-1 with TRBJ1-1, with a possible D match to TRBD1 (5 bases). The germline CDR1 and CDR2 sequences are SQVTM and ANQGSEA. This CDR3 region has 14 residues. V lost 3 bases to trimming and J lost 4 bases, with 15 bases between them. As DNA, the CDR3 is TGCAGCGTTGAGCGACAGTATGATAGCACTGAAGCTTTCTTT. This gives the protein CSVERQYDSTEAFF.

This clone showed up just a few times. This rearrangement joins TRBV5-6 to TRBJ2-7; D might be TRBD2 (6 bases). Germline V gene data show CDR1 as SGHDT and CDR2 as YYEEEE. CDR3 size: 13 residues. V lost 9 bases and J lost 2, with 15 bases in between. Written as DNA, the CDR3 is TGTGCCAACCGACCCGGGGGACCCTACGAGCAGTACTTC. Residues: CANRPGGPYEQYF.

The gene calls are TRBV18 and TRBJ2-3; D not certain. The CDR3 runs to 14 residues. The V gene lost 1 base and the J gene lost 2 bases, with 7 bases spanning the gap. Germline values: CDR1 KGHSH, CDR2 LQKENI. CDR3 nucleotides: TGTGCCAGCTCACCACTTGGCTCCACAGATACGCAGTATTTT. Translated: CASSPLGSTDTQYF.

The rearrangement links TRBV5-1 to TRBJ1-4; D not resolved. Per germline, CDR1 SGHRS and CDR2 YFSETQ. The CDR3 spans 14 residues. Between the trimmed V and J ends, which lost 0 bases and 4 bases, there was a span of 7 bases. CDR3 in amino acids: CASSLEGNNEKLFF. The DNA of the CDR3 is TGCGCCAGCAGCTTGGAAGGGAATAATGAAAAACTGTTTTTT.

This clone was seen only a few times. The chain carries TRBV4-1 and TRBJ1-1; D remains ambiguous. V dropped 0 bases and J dropped 1 base, with 21 bases sitting between them. CDR1 MGHRA and CDR2 YSYEKL come from the germline V gene. CDR3 size: 19 residues. Written as DNA, the CDR3 is TGCGCCAGCAGCCAAGATCACGCGCCCCCCAGTTCGACGAACACTGAAGCTTTCTTT. Translating it yields CASSQDHAPPSSTNTEAFF.